The 2 T cell receptor beta chains presented below share a single source sample, sequenced in a study of blood T cell repertoires in COVID-19. The data were produced by immunoSEQ multiplex PCR, yet TCRdb's version contains in-frame clones alone and is incomplete. The sample has over 90,000 clones; 74% are singletons. The specimen was peripheral blood. Source of these receptors: a man in his 70s with COVID-19, enrolled during active disease.

This chain links TRBV5-6 with TRBJ2-7; D may be TRBD2 (6 bases). The CDR3 totals 15 residues. Germline loops: CDR1 SGHDT, CDR2 YYEEEE. V was cut by 3 bases and J by 6 bases, with 19 bases left in between. The DNA for the CDR3 is TGTGCCAGCAGCTCTTTGACTAGTCGAAGGCCCGAGCAGTACTTC. Its translation: CASSSLTSRRPEQYF.

The chain has TRBV18 and TRBJ1-2, with D possibly being TRBD1 (5 bases). V lost 4 bases, J lost 6 bases, and 15 bases lay in between. Germline V gives CDR1 KGHSH, CDR2 LQKENI. The CDR3 has 14 residues. CDR3 sequence (DNA): TGTGCCAGCTCACAAGGGCAGGGCGTAGATGGCTACACCTTC. This translates into CASSQGQGVDGYTF. Using reference TRBV18 and TRBJ1-2 for the parts outside the CDR3, the full variable domain is NAGVMQNPRHLVRRRGQEARLRCSPMKGHSHVYWYRQLPEEGLKFMVYLQKENIIDESGMPKERFSAEFPKEGPSILRIQQVVRGDSAAYFCASSQGQGVDGYTFGSGTRLTVV.